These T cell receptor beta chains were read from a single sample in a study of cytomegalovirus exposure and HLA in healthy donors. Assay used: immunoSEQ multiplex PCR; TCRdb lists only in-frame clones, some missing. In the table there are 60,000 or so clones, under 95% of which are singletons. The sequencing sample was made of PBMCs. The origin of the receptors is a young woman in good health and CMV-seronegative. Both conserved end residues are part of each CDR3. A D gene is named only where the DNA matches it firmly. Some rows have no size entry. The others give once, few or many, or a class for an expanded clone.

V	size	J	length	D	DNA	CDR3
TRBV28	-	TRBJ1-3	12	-	TGTGCTACCGGGACAACTGGAAACACCATATATTTT	CATGTTGNTIYF
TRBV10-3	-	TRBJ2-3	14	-	TGTGCCATCGGCCGGGACAAACTCACAGATACGCAGTATTTT	CAIGRDKLTDTQYF
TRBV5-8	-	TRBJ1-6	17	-	TGTGCCAGCAGCTTGGTCGGGAGTTCACGCCTAATTTCACCCCTCCACTTT	CASSLVGSSRLISPLHF
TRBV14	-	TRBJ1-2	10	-	TGTGCCAGCAGCCAAGAGGTAGTCACCTTC	CASSQEVVTF
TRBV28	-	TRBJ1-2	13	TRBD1	TGTGCCAGCAGTTCGACAGGGACGGATGGCTACACCTTC	CASSSTGTDGYTF
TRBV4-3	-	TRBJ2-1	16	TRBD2	TGCGCCAGCAGCCAAAAGCCCCTAGCGGGAGGCAATGAGCAGTTCTTC	CASSQKPLAGGNEQFF
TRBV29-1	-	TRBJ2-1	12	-	TGCAGCGTTCGACAGGTGGGTGAAGAGCAGTTCTTC	CSVRQVGEEQFF
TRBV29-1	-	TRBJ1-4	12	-	TGCAGCGTTGAGGGGAGTAATGAAAAACTGTTTTTT	CSVEGSNEKLFF
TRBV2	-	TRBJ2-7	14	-	TGTGCCAGCAGCTACACGGACAGTTTCTACGAGCAGTACTTC	CASSYTDSFYEQYF
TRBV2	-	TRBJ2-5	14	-	TGTGCCAGCGGCGAGGACAGAAACCAAGAGACCCAGTACTTC	CASGEDRNQETQYF
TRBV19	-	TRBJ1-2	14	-	TGTGCCAGTAGTATGGAGGGGTTCGGCTATGGCTACACCTTC	CASSMEGFGYGYTF
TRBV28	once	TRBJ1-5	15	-	TGTGCCAGCAGTTTCCCGGACAGCCTCAATCAGCCCCAGCATTTT	CASSFPDSLNQPQHF
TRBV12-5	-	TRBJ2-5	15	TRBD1	TGTGCTAGTGGTTTGGCCCACAGGGGGCGAGAGACCCAGTACTTC	CASGLAHRGRETQYF
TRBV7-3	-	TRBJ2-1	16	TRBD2	TGTGCCAGCAGCTCAACCGGGACTAGCGATGTGAATGAGCAGTTCTTC	CASSSTGTSDVNEQFF
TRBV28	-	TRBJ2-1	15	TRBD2	TGTGCCAGCAGTTTACTAGCGGGAGAAGTCAATGAGCAGTTCTTC	CASSLLAGEVNEQFF
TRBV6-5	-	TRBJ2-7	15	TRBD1	TGTGCCAGCAGTTACTCGGGCAGGGGGTCTTCCGAGCAGTACTTC	CASSYSGRGSSEQYF
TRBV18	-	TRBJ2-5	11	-	TGTGCCAGCTCACCGGGCGAGACCCAGTACTTC	CASSPGETQYF
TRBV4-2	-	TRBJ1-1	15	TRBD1	TGTGCCAGCAGCCAAAGGACAGGGGCAGACACTGAAGCTTTCTTT	CASSQRTGADTEAFF
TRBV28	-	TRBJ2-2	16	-	TGTGCCAGCAGTTTATCCGGGGGACCTAACACCGGGGAGCTGTTTTTT	CASSLSGGPNTGELFF
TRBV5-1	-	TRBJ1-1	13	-	TGCGCCAGCAGCCGTGGGGCGAACACTGAAGCTTTCTTT	CASSRGANTEAFF
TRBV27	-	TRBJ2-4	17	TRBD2	TGTGCCAGCAGCCCAGGACTAGCGGGCTTAGCCAAAAACATTCAGTACTTC	CASSPGLAGLAKNIQYF
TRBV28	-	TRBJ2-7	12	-	TGTGCCAGTGGTACCAGAGGTGACGAGCAGTACTTC	CASGTRGDEQYF
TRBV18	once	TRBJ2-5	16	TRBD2	TGTGCCAGCCGCGGGAGTGGGCAGTGGCCCCGGCAGGCCCAGTACTTC	CASRGSGQWPRQAQYF